A selection of T cell receptor beta chains follows, all from one sample in a study of T cell repertoires in cytomegalovirus infection. Their cognate antigens are unknown. MiXCR, applied by TCRdb to the reads, yields one record per CDR3 protein. The table includes around 430,000 distinct CDR3 sequences, about 39% detected once. The input for sequencing was cultured PBMCs, taken from culture after CMV antigen stimulation. Source of these receptors: a human donor in good health (CMV status not recorded). Some clones in this sample may be carry-over from other donors' samples. Both conserved end residues are part of each CDR3. The D gene is left open where the match is weak. Clone size is stated in some rows and not others, as once, few, many or a class when expanded.

size	D	V	J	DNA	CDR3
.	.	TRBV19	TRBJ2-4	TGTGCCAGTAGTAAACAGCCCTGGCAGGCCAAAAACATTCAGTACTTC	CASSKQPWQAKNIQYF
.	.	TRBV10-3	TRBJ2-1	TGTGCCATCAGTGAGTCCCGGTACAATGAGCAGTTCTTC	CAISESRYNEQFF
.	.	TRBV2	TRBJ1-4	TGTGCCAGCAACCGAGAGGGCTATAATGAAAAACTGTTTTTT	CASNREGYNEKLFF
.	.	TRBV2	TRBJ1-3	TGTGCCAGCAGGCCGGACAGCGACTCTGGAAACACCATATATTTT	CASRPDSDSGNTIYF
few	TRBD2	TRBV3-1	TRBJ2-1	TGTGCCAGCAGCCAACTCGGACTAGTCAATGAGCAGTTCTTC	CASSQLGLVNEQFF
.	.	TRBV7-8	TRBJ2-3	TGTGCCAGCAGCAAACGGGACCTATACTGGGCCACAGATACGCAGTATTTT	CASSKRDLYWATDTQYF
.	TRBD2	TRBV19	TRBJ2-7	TGTGCCAGTAGTATTTATAGCGGGAGTGGATACGAGCAGTACTTC	CASSIYSGSGYEQYF
.	.	TRBV11-1	TRBJ2-3	TGTGCCAGCAGCTCCCCGTGGGACCCGGACCGCACAGATACGCAGTATTTT	CASSSPWDPDRTDTQYF
many	.	TRBV7-9	TRBJ1-1	TGTGCCAGCAGCTTAGATGGGGGCACTGAAGCTTTCTTT	CASSLDGGTEAFF
.	.	TRBV6-5	TRBJ1-5	TGTGCCAGCAGTTACGCGTTGGGGCTAGGCAGTCAGCCCCAGCATTTT	CASSYALGLGSQPQHF
few	.	TRBV7-2	TRBJ1-4	TGTGCCAGCAGCCGGACAGCTGAGAATGAAAAACTGTTTTTT	CASSRTAENEKLFF
.	.	TRBV29-1	TRBJ1-1	TGCAGCGTTCCCCAAGCTTTCTTT	CSVPQAFF
.	.	TRBV6-1	TRBJ1-2	TGTGCCAGCAGTGCGGGGGTAGACCTCTATGGCTACACCTTC	CASSAGVDLYGYTF
.	.	TRBV20-1	TRBJ2-1	TGCAGTGCTAGGGAAATAGAAACCTTCTCCTACAATGAGCAGTTCTTC	CSAREIETFSYNEQFF
.	.	TRBV19	TRBJ2-5	TGTGCCAGTAGACAGGTCGCCGGAGAGACCCAGTACTTC	CASRQVAGETQYF
.	.	TRBV4-1	TRBJ2-3	TGCGCCAGCAGCCAAGACAGGCGGGTTACGGCGCAGTATTTT	CASSQDRRVTAQYF
.	TRBD1	TRBV19	TRBJ2-2	TGTGCCAGTAAGGACAGGGGGCGCTGGGCCGGGGAGCTGTTTTTT	CASKDRGRWAGELFF
.	TRBD2	TRBV7-2	TRBJ2-2	TGTGCCAGCAGCTTTTACTCTAGCGGGAGCTCCGGGGAGCTGTTTTTT	CASSFYSSGSSGELFF
.	.	TRBV27	TRBJ2-5	TGTGCCAGCAGTTCCCCATCCCGGGGGACCCAGTACTTC	CASSSPSRGTQYF
once	.	TRBV6-2/TRBV6-3	TRBJ2-7	TGTGCCAGCAGTCAGATCCGGGACGAGCAGTACTTC	CASSQIRDEQYF
.	TRBD1	TRBV28	TRBJ1-4	TGTGCCAGCAGCCACAGGGGAAACAATGAAAAACTGTTTTTT	CASSHRGNNEKLFF
.	.	TRBV6-6	TRBJ1-5	TGTGCCAGCAGTTCGGACGGGAGCAATCAGCCCCAGCATTTT	CASSSDGSNQPQHF
once	.	TRBV6-6	TRBJ2-6	TGTGCCAGCATGTATTCTGGGGCCAACGTCCTGACTTTC	CASMYSGANVLTF
.	.	TRBV4-3	TRBJ1-6	TGCGCCAGCAGCCAAGATGGAGGTCTGAACAATTCACCCCTCCACTTT	CASSQDGGLNNSPLHF
.	.	TRBV2	TRBJ1-1	TGTGCCAGCAGGACCTCCCAGACCATATACACTGAAGCTTTCTTT	CASRTSQTIYTEAFF
once	.	TRBV7-4	TRBJ2-3	TGTGCCAGCAGCCTCACACAGCACCAGGATACGCAGTATTTT	CASSLTQHQDTQYF
.	.	TRBV4-2	TRBJ1-5	TGTGCCAGCAGCCAAGTACAGGGCGGAAATCAGCCCCAGCATTTT	CASSQVQGGNQPQHF
.	.	TRBV7-2	TRBJ2-5	TGTGCCAGCAGCCTTCCTGGGTTCCAAGAGACCCAGTACTTC	CASSLPGFQETQYF
few	.	TRBV6-1	TRBJ1-1	TGTGCCAGCAGTGAAGCGCTTCTGGACTACGGGTACACTGAAGCTTTCTTT	CASSEALLDYGYTEAFF
.	.	TRBV29-1	TRBJ2-4	TGCAGCGTTTTCGGCGAAAACATTCAGTACTTC	CSVFGENIQYF
few	.	TRBV7-2	TRBJ2-3	TGTGCCAGCAGCATAACAGGGTGGTACACAGATACGCAGTATTTT	CASSITGWYTDTQYF
.	TRBD1	TRBV6-4	TRBJ2-3	TGTGCCAGCAGCACAGGGGGCGTAGATACGCAGTATTTT	CASSTGGVDTQYF
.	TRBD1	TRBV7-4	TRBJ1-6	TGTGCCAGCGGGGACAGAAAAATAAATTCACCCCTCCACTTT	CASGDRKINSPLHF
.	.	TRBV6-1	TRBJ1-6	TGTGCCAGCACGTCGGGTTGGTATTCACCCCTCCACTTT	CASTSGWYSPLHF
.	.	TRBV6-1	TRBJ2-7	TGTGCCAGCAGTGAACGGTCTTTTCCTCCACCCTACGAGCAGTACTTC	CASSERSFPPPYEQYF
.	.	TRBV12-3/TRBV12-4	TRBJ1-3	TGTGCCAGCAGATACCTAGGGACCCTAGAAGCCACCATATATTTT	CASRYLGTLEATIYF
few	.	TRBV7-2	TRBJ1-2	TGTGCCAGCAGCACGATCAGGGCTGACTATGGCTACACCTTC	CASSTIRADYGYTF
few	.	TRBV7-6	TRBJ1-3	TGTGCCAGCAGCTCCCGCATCCGGGCGGCGCATGGAAACACCATATATTTT	CASSSRIRAAHGNTIYF
.	.	TRBV6-2/TRBV6-3	TRBJ2-1	TGTGCCAGCAGTTATGGTAGAGGGGGGGTTTCCTACAATGAGCAGTTCTTC	CASSYGRGGVSYNEQFF
.	.	TRBV10-3	TRBJ1-3	TGTGCCACCGGGAGAGTGGGGGACTCTGGAAACACCATATATTTT	CATGRVGDSGNTIYF
.	.	TRBV4-1	TRBJ2-7	TGCGCCAGCAGCCAAGACCGGACAAGGGTTCTCTACGAGCAGTACTTC	CASSQDRTRVLYEQYF
once	TRBD2	TRBV12-3/TRBV12-4	TRBJ2-5	TGTGCCAGCGGGTTAGCGGGAGCGGAAGGGGAGACCCAGTACTTC	CASGLAGAEGETQYF
.	TRBD1	TRBV18	TRBJ1-6	TGTGCCAGCTCACCCAGCGGGGACAGATCACCCCTCCACTTT	CASSPSGDRSPLHF
few	TRBD2	TRBV7-2	TRBJ2-1	TGTGCCAGCAGCTCGACCCGCGGGAGGGCCCCCGATGAGCAGTTCTTC	CASSSTRGRAPDEQFF
few	.	TRBV7-2	TRBJ1-1	TGTGCCAGCAGTCGTAGTTTGAACACTGAAGCTTTCTTT	CASSRSLNTEAFF
.	.	TRBV19	TRBJ2-4	TGTGCCAGTAGTACCGGACCCCGAAACATTCAGTACTTC	CASSTGPRNIQYF